Below, 12 T cell receptor beta chains from the same sample are listed, as sequenced in a study of human T cells and chemical hapten exposure. Documented time point: patch test 2, 6 weeks after DPC sensitization. Indicated treatment: therapeutic diphenylcyclopropenone sensitization with weekly scalp DPC. TCRdb ran MiXCR on the RACE reads and lists one entry per CDR3 protein. The repertoire consists of about 96,000 distinct CDR3 sequences, with approximately 9.3% occurring once and the leading ten covering 2% to 2.5%. Sequencing used whole blood, obtained in connection with sensitization to the hapten diphenylcyclopropenone (DPC). All receptors come from a woman aged 40 to 49 with alopecia areata. Some clones in this sample may be carry-over from other donors' samples.

This clonotype was counted at least ten times. The rearrangement uses TRBV3-1 and TRBJ2-3; 10 bases match TRBD2. V trimming: 1 base; J trimming: 0 bases; junction bases outside the gene matches: 7. CDR1 is LGHDT, CDR2 YNNKEL, per germline (reference sequence). There are 18 residues in the CDR3. The chain's CDR3 is CASSQGGPSGSSTDTQYF. CDR3 in DNA: TGTGCCAGCAGCCAAGGGGGCCCTAGCGGGAGTAGCACAGATACGCAGTATTTT.

The J gene is TRBJ2-7, the V gene TRBV7-8, with D hard to call. This CDR3 contains 13 residues. Germline V gives CDR1 SGHVS, CDR2 FQNEAQ. Trimming stripped 2 bases from V and 7 bases from J, with 12 bases between. The CDR3 is CASSLLGGAEQYF. In DNA, the CDR3 is TGTGCCAGCAGCTTACTCGGTGGTGCTGAGCAGTACTTC.

This chain uses TRBV20-1 with TRBJ2-7, with 8 positions matching TRBD2. The CDR3 consists of 12 residues. The V gene end was trimmed by 6 bases and the J gene end by 1 base; junction bases not matched to a gene: 2. Germline CDR1 is DFQATT and CDR2 is SNEGSKA (reference sequence). The CDR3 DNA is TGCAGTGCCGGGGGGGCTTCCTACGAGCAGTACTTC. Its protein is CSAGGASYEQYF.

This clonotype was seen a handful of times. This chain links TRBV20-1 with TRBJ2-1, with no clear D. The CDR3 totals 15 residues. Germline values: CDR1 DFQATT, CDR2 SNEGSKA (reference sequence). Trimming took off 6 bases at V and 3 bases at J, with 18 bases between the two ends. This CDR3 reads CSAYLGEGHYNEQFF. The CDR3 DNA follows: TGCAGTGCCTACCTAGGAGAAGGTCACTACAATGAGCAGTTCTTC.

This clonotype was observed many times. This chain connects TRBV6-2 or TRBV6-3 to TRBJ2-7; 11 bases match TRBD2. The ends lost 4 bases at V and 6 bases at J; junction bases unmatched: 5. Germline V gene lookup returns CDR1 MNHEY and CDR2 SVGEGT. The CDR3 has 14 residues. In DNA form, the CDR3 reads TGTGCCAGCAGTTTCATTGGGACTAGCGGCGAGCAGTACTTC. This sequence encodes CASSFIGTSGEQYF.

Ten or more counts support this clonotype. The V and J genes are TRBV6-2 or TRBV6-3 and TRBJ2-7; D unresolved. V shed 2 bases and J shed 4 bases, with 12 bases lying between them. CDR1 is MNHEY, CDR2 SVGEGT, per germline. The CDR3 is 14 residues long. CDR3 sequence: CASSYLTSGYEQYF. CDR3 in DNA: TGTGCCAGCAGTTACCTCACCTCAGGATACGAGCAGTACTTC.

This clonotype was detected ten times or more. The chain recombines TRBV7-3 with TRBJ2-4; D call uncertain. Trimming removed 2 bases at V and 2 bases at J, with 13 bases between. This CDR3 comprises 16 residues. Germline V gene data show CDR1 as SGHTA and CDR2 as FQGTGA. CDR3 bases: TGTGCCAGCAGCTTACCGACCATAAAACCCAAAAACATTCAGTACTTC. This codes for CASSLPTIKPKNIQYF.

This clonotype was counted ten times or more. The chain combines TRBV27 with TRBJ1-5; D not resolved. Germline-derived CDR1 and CDR2 are MNHEY and SMNVEV (reference sequence). V was shortened by 1 base and J by 0 bases, with 4 bases between the two germline ends. The CDR3 sequence is 14 residues long. CDR3 protein: CASSLFPSNQPQHF. For the CDR3, the DNA is TGTGCCAGCAGTTTATTTCCTAGCAATCAGCCCCAGCATTTT.

In this sample, this clonotype turned up many times. The V and J genes are TRBV28 and TRBJ2-3; 8 bases line up with TRBD2. The CDR3 has 15 residues. V trimming: 5 bases; J trimming: 2 bases; junction bases outside the gene matches: 6. The germline gives CDR1 MDHEN, CDR2 SYDVKM. CDR3 in amino acids: CASSGAGADTDTQYF. The CDR3, as DNA: TGTGCCAGCAGTGGAGCGGGAGCCGACACAGATACGCAGTATTTT.

This clonotype was counted at least ten times. V gene TRBV12-3 or TRBV12-4 combines with J gene TRBJ1-1, with 8 bases matching TRBD1. The CDR3 runs 12 residues. V was pared by 6 bases and J by 11 bases, with 8 bases of the junction left unmatched. The CDR3 is CASSLYRGAAFF. In DNA form, the CDR3 reads TGTGCCAGCAGCCTCTACAGGGGGGCGGCTTTCTTT.

The J gene is TRBJ2-2, the V gene TRBV3-1; the D is unclear. Trimming cost V 5 bases and J 1 base, with 14 bases left between them. The CDR3 covers 16 residues. Germline CDR1 and CDR2: LGHDT and YNNKEL (reference sequence). The CDR3 nucleotides are TGTGCCAGCAGCGAAACCCACGGAGTGAACACCGGGGAGCTGTTTTTT. Translated, it gives CASSETHGVNTGELFF.

This clonotype turned up a few times. The V gene is TRBV18, the J gene TRBJ1-4; 8 bases align to TRBD1. V was clipped by 6 bases and J by 10 bases; unmatched bases: 10. This CDR3 contains 14 residues. The V gene's germline CDR1 is KGHSH and CDR2 LQKENI. The CDR3 DNA follows: TGTGCCAGCTCGGAACGGACAGGGCCACGAAAACTGTTTTTT. This codes for CASSERTGPRKLFF.